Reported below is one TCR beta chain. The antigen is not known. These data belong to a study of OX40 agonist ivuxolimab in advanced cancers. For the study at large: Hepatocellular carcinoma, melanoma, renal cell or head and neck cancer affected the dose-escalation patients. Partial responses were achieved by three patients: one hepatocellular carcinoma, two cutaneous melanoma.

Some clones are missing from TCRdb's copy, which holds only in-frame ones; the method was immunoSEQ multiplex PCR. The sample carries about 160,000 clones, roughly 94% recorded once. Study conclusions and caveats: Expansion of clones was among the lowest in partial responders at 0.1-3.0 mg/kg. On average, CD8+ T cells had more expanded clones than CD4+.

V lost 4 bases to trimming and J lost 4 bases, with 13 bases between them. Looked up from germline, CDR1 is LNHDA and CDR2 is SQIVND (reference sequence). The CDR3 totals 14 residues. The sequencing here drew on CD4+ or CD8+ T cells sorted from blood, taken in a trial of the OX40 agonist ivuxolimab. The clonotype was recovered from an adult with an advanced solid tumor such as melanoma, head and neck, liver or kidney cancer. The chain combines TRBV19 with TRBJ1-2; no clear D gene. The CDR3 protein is CASSTTRGPYGYTF. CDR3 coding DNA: TGTGCCAGTAGTACGACTCGGGGTCCCTATGGCTACACCTTC.